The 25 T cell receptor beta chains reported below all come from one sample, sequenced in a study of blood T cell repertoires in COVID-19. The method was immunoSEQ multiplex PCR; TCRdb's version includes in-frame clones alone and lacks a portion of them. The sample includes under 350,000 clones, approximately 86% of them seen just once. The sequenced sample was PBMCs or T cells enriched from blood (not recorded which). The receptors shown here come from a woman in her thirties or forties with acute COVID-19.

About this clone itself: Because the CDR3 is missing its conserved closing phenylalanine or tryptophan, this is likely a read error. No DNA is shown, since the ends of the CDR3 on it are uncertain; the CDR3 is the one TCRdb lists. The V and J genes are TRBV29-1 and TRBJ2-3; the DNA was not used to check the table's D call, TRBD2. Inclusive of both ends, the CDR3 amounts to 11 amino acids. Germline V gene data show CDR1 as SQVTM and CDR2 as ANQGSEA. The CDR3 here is CSAHGGDGRSI.

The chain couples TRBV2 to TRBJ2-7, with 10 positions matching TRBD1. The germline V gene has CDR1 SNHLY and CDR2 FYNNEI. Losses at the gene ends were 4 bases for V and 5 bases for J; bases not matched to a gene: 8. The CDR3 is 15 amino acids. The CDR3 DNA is TGTGCCAGCAGTGTGACGACAGGGGGCTTCGACGAGCAGTACTTC. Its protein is CASSVTTGGFDEQYF.

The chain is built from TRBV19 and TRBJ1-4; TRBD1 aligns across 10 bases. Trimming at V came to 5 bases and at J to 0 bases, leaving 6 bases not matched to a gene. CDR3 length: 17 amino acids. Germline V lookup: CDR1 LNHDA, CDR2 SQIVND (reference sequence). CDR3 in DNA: TGTGCCAGTAGTGGGGACAGGGGCGACGCAACTAATGAAAAACTGTTTTTT. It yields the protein CASSGDRGDATNEKLFF.

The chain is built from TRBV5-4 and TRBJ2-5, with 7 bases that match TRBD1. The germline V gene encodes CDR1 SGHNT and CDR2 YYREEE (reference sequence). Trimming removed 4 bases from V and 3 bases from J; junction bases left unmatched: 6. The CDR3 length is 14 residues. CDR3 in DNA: TGTGCCAGCAGCCCTGGGACAGTGGAAGAGACCCAGTACTTC. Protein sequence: CASSPGTVEETQYF.

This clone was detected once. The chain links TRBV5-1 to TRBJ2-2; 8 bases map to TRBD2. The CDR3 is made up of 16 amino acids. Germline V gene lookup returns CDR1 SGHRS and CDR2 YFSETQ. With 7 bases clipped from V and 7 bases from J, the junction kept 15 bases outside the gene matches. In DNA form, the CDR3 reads TGCGCCAGCCGCCTCGGGGGGGCCGAATTTGGCGGGGAGCTGTTTTTT. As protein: CASRLGGAEFGGELFF. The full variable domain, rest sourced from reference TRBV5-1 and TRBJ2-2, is KAGVTQTPRYLIKTRGQQVTLSCSPISGHRSVSWYQQTPGQGLQFLFEYFSETQRNKGNFPGRFSGRQFSNSRSEMNVSTLELGDSALYLCASRLGGAEFGGELFFGEGSRLTVL.

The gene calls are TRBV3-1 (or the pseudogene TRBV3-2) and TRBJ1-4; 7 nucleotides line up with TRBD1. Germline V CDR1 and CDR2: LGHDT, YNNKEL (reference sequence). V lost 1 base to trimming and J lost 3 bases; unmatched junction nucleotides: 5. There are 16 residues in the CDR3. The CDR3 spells CASSQGYRGSNEKLFF. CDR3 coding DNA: TGTGCCAGCAGCCAAGGTTACAGGGGCTCTAATGAAAAACTGTTTTTT.

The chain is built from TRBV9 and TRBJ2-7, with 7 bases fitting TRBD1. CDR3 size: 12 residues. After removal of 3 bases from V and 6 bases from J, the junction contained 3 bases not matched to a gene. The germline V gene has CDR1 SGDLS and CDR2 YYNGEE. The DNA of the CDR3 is TGTGCCAGCAGCGCACAGGGGAGCGAGCAGTACTTC. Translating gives CASSAQGSEQYF.

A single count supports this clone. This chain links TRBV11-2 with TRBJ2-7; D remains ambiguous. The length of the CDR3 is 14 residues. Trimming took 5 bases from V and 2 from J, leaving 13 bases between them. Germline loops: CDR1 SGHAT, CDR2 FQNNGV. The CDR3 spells CASSPWFQAYEQYF. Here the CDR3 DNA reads TGTGCCAGCAGCCCTTGGTTCCAGGCCTACGAGCAGTACTTC.

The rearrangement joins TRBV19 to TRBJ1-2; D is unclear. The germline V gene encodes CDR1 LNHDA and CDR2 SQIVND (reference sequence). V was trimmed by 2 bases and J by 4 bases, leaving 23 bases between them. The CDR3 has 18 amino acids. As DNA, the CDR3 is TGTGCCAGTAGTATAAGGTCCGGCTGGGCCCCGGATAGCTATGGCTACACCTTC. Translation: CASSIRSGWAPDSYGYTF.

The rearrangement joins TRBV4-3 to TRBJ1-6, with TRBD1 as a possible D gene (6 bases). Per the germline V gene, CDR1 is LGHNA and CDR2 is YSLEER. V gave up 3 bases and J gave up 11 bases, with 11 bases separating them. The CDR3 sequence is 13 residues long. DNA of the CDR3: TGCGCCAGCAGCCAGAGGACAGTGGCACCCCTCCACTTT. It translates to CASSQRTVAPLHF.

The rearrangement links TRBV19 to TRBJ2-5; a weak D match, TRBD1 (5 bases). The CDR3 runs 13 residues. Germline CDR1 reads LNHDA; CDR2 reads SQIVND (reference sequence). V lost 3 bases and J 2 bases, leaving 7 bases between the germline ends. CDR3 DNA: TGTGCCAGTAGTATGTACAGGCAAGAGACCCAGTACTTC. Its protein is CASSMYRQETQYF.

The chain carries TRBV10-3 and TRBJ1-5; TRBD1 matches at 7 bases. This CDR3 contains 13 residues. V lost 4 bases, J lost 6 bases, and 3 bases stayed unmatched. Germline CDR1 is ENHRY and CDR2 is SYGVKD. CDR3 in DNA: TGTGCCATCAGTGGCACAGGGGTTCAGCCCCAGCATTTT. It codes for CAISGTGVQPQHF.

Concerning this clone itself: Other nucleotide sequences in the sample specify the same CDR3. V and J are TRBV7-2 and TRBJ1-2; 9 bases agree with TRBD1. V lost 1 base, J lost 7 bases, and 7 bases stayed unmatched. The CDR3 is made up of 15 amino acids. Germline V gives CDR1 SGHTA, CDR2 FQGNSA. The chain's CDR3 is CASSLETDRGGGYTF. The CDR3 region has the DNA TGTGCCAGCAGCTTAGAAACGGACAGGGGAGGTGGCTACACCTTC. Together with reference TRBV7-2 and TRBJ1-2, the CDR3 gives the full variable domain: GAGVSQSPSNKVTEKGKDVELRCDPISGHTALYWYRQSLGQGLEFLIYFQGNSAPDKSGLPSDRFSAERTGGSVSTLTIQRTQQEDSAVYLCASSLETDRGGGYTFGSGTRLTVV.

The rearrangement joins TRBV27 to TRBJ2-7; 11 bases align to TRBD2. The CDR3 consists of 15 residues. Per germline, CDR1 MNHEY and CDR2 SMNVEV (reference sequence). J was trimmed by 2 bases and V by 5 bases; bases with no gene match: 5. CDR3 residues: CASSPGTSGTYEQYF. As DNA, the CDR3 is TGTGCCAGCAGTCCCGGGACTAGCGGTACCTACGAGCAGTACTTC.

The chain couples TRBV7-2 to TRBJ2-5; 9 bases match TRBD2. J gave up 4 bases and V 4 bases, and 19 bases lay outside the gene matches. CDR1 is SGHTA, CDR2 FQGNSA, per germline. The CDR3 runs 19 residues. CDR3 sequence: CASSSSSGSGRPGGETQYF. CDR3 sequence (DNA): TGTGCCAGCAGCTCCTCCAGTGGAAGCGGGAGGCCGGGGGGAGAGACCCAGTACTTC.

CDR3 bases: TGTGCCAGCAGCTTAGGTGGGGGCAGGGTTGACCAAGAGACCCAGTACTTC. Translated, it gives CASSLGGGRVDQETQYF. This chain links TRBV7-8 with TRBJ2-5; tentative D call: TRBD1 (6 bases). In germline, CDR1 is SGHVS, CDR2 FQNEAQ. Deletions cut 1 base from V and 0 bases from J, with 15 bases between. The CDR3 totals 17 residues.

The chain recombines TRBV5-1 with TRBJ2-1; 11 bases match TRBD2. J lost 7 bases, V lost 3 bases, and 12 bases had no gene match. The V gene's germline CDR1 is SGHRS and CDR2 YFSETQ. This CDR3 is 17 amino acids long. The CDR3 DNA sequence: TGCGCCAGCAGCTCAAAGGGGGACCTAGCGGGGGGAAATGAGCAGTTCTTC. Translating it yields CASSSKGDLAGGNEQFF.

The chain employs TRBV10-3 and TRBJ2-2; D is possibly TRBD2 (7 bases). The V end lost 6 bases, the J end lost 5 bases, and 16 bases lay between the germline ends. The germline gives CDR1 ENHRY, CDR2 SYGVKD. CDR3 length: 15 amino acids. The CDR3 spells CAIRVGGRRTGELFF. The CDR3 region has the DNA TGTGCCATCAGAGTCGGGGGGCGGAGAACCGGGGAGCTGTTTTTT.

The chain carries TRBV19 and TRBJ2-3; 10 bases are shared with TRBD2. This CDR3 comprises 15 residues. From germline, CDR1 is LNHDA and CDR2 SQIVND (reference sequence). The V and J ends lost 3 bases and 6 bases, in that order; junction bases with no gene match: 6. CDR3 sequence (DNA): TGTGCCAGTAGTATCCTAGCGGGAGCCCCGGATACGCAGTATTTT. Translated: CASSILAGAPDTQYF.

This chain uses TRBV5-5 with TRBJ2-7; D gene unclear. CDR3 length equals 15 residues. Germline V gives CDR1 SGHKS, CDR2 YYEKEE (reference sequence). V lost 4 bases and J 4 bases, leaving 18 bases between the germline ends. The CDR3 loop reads CASSIDQAGLYEQYF. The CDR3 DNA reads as TGTGCCAGCAGCATTGACCAGGCAGGCTTATACGAGCAGTACTTC. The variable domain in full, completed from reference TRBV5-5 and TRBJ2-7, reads DAGVTQSPTHLIKTRGQQVTLRCSPISGHKSVSWYQQVLGQGPQFIFQYYEKEERGRGNFPDRFSARQFPNYSSELNVNALLLGDSALYLCASSIDQAGLYEQYFGPGTRLTVT.

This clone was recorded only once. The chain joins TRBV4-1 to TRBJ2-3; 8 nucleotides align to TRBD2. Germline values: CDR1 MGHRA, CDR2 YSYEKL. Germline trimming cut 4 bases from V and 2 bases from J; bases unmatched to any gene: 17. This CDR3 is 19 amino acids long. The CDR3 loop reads CASSPGRLARGTDTDTQYF. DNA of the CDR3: TGCGCCAGCAGCCCAGGAAGACTAGCGAGAGGAACCGACACAGATACGCAGTATTTT.

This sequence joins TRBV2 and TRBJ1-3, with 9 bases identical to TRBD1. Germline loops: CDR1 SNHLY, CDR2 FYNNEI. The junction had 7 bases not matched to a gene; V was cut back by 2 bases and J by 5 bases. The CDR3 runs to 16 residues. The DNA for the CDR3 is TGTGCCAGCAGTGAATATCTGGGACAGGGACGAAACACCATATATTTT. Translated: CASSEYLGQGRNTIYF.

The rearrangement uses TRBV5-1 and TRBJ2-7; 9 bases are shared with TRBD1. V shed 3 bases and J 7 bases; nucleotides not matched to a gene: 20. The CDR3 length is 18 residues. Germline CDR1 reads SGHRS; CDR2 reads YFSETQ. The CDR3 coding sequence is TGCGCCAGCAGCTCGAAGGAGACACCGGGACAGGGCCCGCGAGAGCAGTACTTC. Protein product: CASSSKETPGQGPREQYF. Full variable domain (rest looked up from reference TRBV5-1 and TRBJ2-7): KAGVTQTPRYLIKTRGQQVTLSCSPISGHRSVSWYQQTPGQGLQFLFEYFSETQRNKGNFPGRFSGRQFSNSRSEMNVSTLELGDSALYLCASSSKETPGQGPREQYFGPGTRLTVT.

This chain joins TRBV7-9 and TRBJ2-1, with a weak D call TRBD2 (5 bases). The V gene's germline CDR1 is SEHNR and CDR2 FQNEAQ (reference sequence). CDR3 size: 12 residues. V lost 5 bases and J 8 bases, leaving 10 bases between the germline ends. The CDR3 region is CASSTLADEQFF. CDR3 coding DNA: TGTGCCAGCAGCACGCTAGCTGATGAGCAGTTCTTC.

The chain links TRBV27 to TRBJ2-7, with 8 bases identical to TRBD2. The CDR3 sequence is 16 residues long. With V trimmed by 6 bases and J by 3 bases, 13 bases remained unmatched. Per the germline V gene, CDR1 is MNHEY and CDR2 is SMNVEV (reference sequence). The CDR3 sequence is CASRSSGSLGSYEQYF. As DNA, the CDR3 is TGTGCCAGCAGGTCCAGCGGGAGTCTTGGGAGCTACGAGCAGTACTTC.